Listed below are T cell receptor beta chains from one sample, sequenced in a study of shared clonotypes between healthy human individuals. Only in-frame clones appear in the TCRdb table, and some are missing; sequencing was by immunoSEQ multiplex PCR. The table includes some 1.1 million clones, roughly 80% detected once. Sequenced material: memory CD4+ T cells from PBMCs. The receptors stem from a man aged 18 to 35 in good health. Some clones in this sample may be carry-over from other donors' samples. The CDR3 runs from the conserved cysteine through the conserved F or W. The order of the fields is V gene, D gene, J gene, CDR3 DNA, CDR3 protein. The D gene is left open where the match is weak.

>TRBV28|TRBD1|TRBJ1-4
TGTGCCAGCACCTCGGGACAGGGGTCAGAAAAACTGTTTTTT
CASTSGQGSEKLFF
>TRBV6-5|TRBD1|TRBJ1-2
TGTGCCAGCCGAGGGACAGGGGCTAACTATGGCTACACCTTC
CASRGTGANYGYTF
>TRBV6-6|NA|TRBJ2-5
TGTGCCAGCAGTCGAGACAGGCCCCGGGAGACCCAGTACTTC
CASSRDRPRETQYF
>TRBV7-3|NA|TRBJ2-2
TGTGCCAGCAGCTCAACACCACTTTTCCGGACGAACACCGGGGAGCTGTTTTTT
CASSSTPLFRTNTGELFF
>TRBV5-6|NA|TRBJ1-5
TGTGCCAGCAGCCCGGGGGGGCGCGGGTCGAATCAGCCCCAGCATTTT
CASSPGGRGSNQPQHF
>TRBV30|TRBD2|TRBJ2-1
TGTGCCTGGCGTAGCGGGAGCTGGAATGAGCAGTTCTTC
CAWRSGSWNEQFF
>TRBV4-1|TRBD1|TRBJ1-3
TGCGCCAGCAGCCAAGAGACAGGGACAGGAAACACCATATATTTT
CASSQETGTGNTIYF
>TRBV28|NA|TRBJ1-1
TGTGCCAGCAGTATAATAACAGGGCTACCTATGGAAGCTTTCTTT
CASSIITGLPMEAFF
>TRBV25-1|TRBD1|TRBJ1-2
TGTGCCAGCAGTGATCGGGACAGGGGGCATGGCTACACCTTC
CASSDRDRGHGYTF
>TRBV29-1|TRBD2|TRBJ2-5
TGCAGCGTTGAGGCGGGAGCCGAGACCCAGTACTTC
CSVEAGAETQYF
>TRBV4-1|TRBD2|TRBJ2-3
TGCGCCAGCAGCCAAGCCCTTGGGGGGGTCCCGCAGGGTACGCAGTATTTT
CASSQALGGVPQGTQYF
>TRBV19|NA|TRBJ1-1
TGTGCCAGTAGTGCGCATTCCGGGAACACTGAAGCTTTCTTT
CASSAHSGNTEAFF
>TRBV5-1|TRBD1|TRBJ2-7
TGCGCCAGCAGCAGTGGACAGGGGGGCTACGAGCAGTACTTC
CASSSGQGGYEQYF
>TRBV5-1|NA|TRBJ2-5
TGCGCCAGCAGGGACAGCTATAGGGAGACCCAGTACTTC
CASRDSYRETQYF
>TRBV4-3|NA|TRBJ2-7
TGCGCCAGCAGCCAAACACTAGTTCTGTCCTACGAGCAGTACTTC
CASSQTLVLSYEQYF
>TRBV6-8|TRBD2|TRBJ2-1
TGTGCCAGCAGTGATGAACTAGCGGGCCATGAGCAGTTCTTC
CASSDELAGHEQFF